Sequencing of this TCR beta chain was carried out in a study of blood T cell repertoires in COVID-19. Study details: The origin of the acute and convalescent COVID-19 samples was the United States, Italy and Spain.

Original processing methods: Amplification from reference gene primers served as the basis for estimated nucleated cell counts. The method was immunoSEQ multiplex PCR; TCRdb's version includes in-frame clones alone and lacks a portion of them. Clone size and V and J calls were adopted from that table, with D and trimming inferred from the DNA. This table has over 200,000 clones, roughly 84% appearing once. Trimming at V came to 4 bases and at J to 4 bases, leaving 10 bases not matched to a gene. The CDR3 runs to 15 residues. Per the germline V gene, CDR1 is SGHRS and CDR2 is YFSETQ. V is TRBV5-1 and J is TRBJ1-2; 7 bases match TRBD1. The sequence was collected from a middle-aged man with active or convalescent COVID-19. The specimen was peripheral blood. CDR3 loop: CASSAGTDDFYGYTF. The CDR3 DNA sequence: TGCGCCAGCAGCGCTGGGACAGACGATTTCTATGGCTACACCTTC.